The 18 T cell receptor beta chains presented below share a single source sample, sequenced in a study of T cells in Graves' hyperthyroidism and ophthalmopathy (dated by TCRdb to 2018 to 2020). The receptor library was made with multiplex PCR. Sequencing instrument: Illumina HiSeq 2000. The TCR beta CDR3 regions were amplified from the RNA transcripts. The TCR CDR3 was subjected to a first round of RT-PCR using the HTBI primer set and the Qiagen OneStep RT-PCR kit. TCRdb trimmed public reads at Q25 via fastp, called clones via MiXCR and kept in-frame beta chains. When rows share a CDR3 protein, they turn into one entry using the most common DNA and genes. The sample has 650,000 to 750,000 distinct CDR3 sequences on record, around 15% of them singletons. Jointly, the top ten make up about a tenth of the sample. Sequenced material: blood. These receptors came from a woman younger than 30 with Graves' hyperthyroidism.

This clonotype appeared many times. The chain carries TRBV6-1 and TRBJ2-1; weak D call: TRBD2 (6 bases). The CDR3 covers 14 residues. Germline CDR1 MNHNS, CDR2 SASEGT. Trimming removed 7 bases from V and 4 bases from J, with 14 bases in between. CDR3 amino acids: CASKEGLVYNEQFF. In DNA, the CDR3 is TGTGCCAGCAAAGAGGGACTTGTTTACAATGAGCAGTTCTTC.

For the CDR3, the DNA is TGTGCCAGCAGCGCCAGTAGTGGGAGGGGTCAGCCCCAGCATTTT. It is translated as CASSASSGRGQPQHF. This rearrangement joins TRBV9 to TRBJ1-5; a possible D gene is TRBD1 (5 bases). CDR1 and CDR2 from the germline V gene are SGDLS and YYNGEE. This CDR3 spans 15 amino acids. Trimming cost V 3 bases and J 6 bases, with 16 bases left between them.

This clonotype showed up just a few times. The V and J genes are TRBV24-1 and TRBJ2-7, with D tentatively TRBD1 or TRBD2 (5 bases each). V dropped 4 bases and J dropped 6 bases, with 9 bases sitting between them. Germline lookup yields CDR1 KGHDR and CDR2 SFDVKD. This CDR3 spans 12 amino acids. The CDR3 region has the DNA TGTGCCACCAGTGAACCAGGGACCGAGCAGTACTTC. Protein product: CATSEPGTEQYF.

As for this clonotype: A clone one base away is much larger, so this may be a read error. The J gene is TRBJ2-3, the V gene TRBV12-3 or TRBV12-4, with 10 positions matching TRBD2. V shed 7 bases, J shed 3 bases, and the junction held 4 bases outside the gene matches. The CDR3 loop spans 14 amino acids. For the CDR3, the DNA is TGTGCCAGCACCTGGGGACTAGCGACAGATACGCAGTATTTT. Its translation: CASTWGLATDTQYF.

The rearrangement joins TRBV29-1 to TRBJ2-7, with 7 bases fitting TRBD2. CDR1 and CDR2 from the germline V gene are SQVTM and ANQGSEA. V dropped 1 base and J dropped 3; count of bases not matched to a gene: 3. The length of the CDR3 is 13 residues. CDR3 region: CSVEGAGLYEQYF. CDR3 sequence (DNA): TGCAGCGTTGAAGGAGCGGGACTCTACGAGCAGTACTTC.

This clonotype was detected ten times or more. This chain connects TRBV7-2 to TRBJ1-1; the D is unclear. The CDR3 contains 13 residues. The germline CDR1 and CDR2 sequences are SGHTA and FQGNSA. Between the trimmed V and J ends, which lost 3 bases and 1 base, there was a span of 6 bases. The chain's CDR3 is CASSFSSNTEAFF. The CDR3 DNA follows: TGTGCCAGCAGCTTTAGCTCGAACACTGAAGCTTTCTTT.

This clonotype came up many times. The chain couples TRBV7-9 to TRBJ2-7, with D perhaps assigned TRBD1 or TRBD2 (5 bases each). The CDR3 totals 12 residues. Per the germline V gene, CDR1 is SEHNR and CDR2 is FQNEAQ (reference sequence). Trimming shortened V by 7 bases and J by 5 bases, and 12 bases separated the two germline ends. CDR3 coding DNA: TGTGCCAGCACCCTAGAGGGACACGAGCAGTACTTC. This codes for CASTLEGHEQYF.

This clonotype was found a few times. The chain uses TRBV30 and TRBJ2-1; unclear D gene. Germline values: CDR1 GTSNPN, CDR2 SVGIG (reference sequence). The CDR3 sequence is 12 residues long. V gave up 1 base and J gave up 5 bases, with 6 bases separating them. The CDR3 DNA reads TGTGCCTGGAGTGCCCTTGACAATGAGCAGTTCTTC. Its translation: CAWSALDNEQFF.

This clonotype was seen ten or more times. This chain uses TRBV7-2 with TRBJ2-3; the D gene is possibly TRBD1 (6 bases). Germline V CDR1 and CDR2: SGHTA, FQGNSA. V was clipped by 1 base and J by 2 bases, with 13 bases between them. The CDR3 totals 16 residues. This chain's CDR3 is CASSLGTAPLTDTQYF. CDR3 in DNA: TGTGCCAGCAGCTTAGGGACAGCTCCGCTCACAGATACGCAGTATTTT.

The J gene is TRBJ2-6, the V gene TRBV27, with D possibly matching TRBD2 (5 bases). CDR1 MNHEY and CDR2 SMNVEV come from the germline V gene (reference sequence). Trimming took 2 bases from V and 0 from J, leaving 17 bases between them. The CDR3 runs 19 residues. The CDR3 sequence: CASSLIAQRPTSGANVLTF. CDR3 DNA: TGTGCCAGCAGTTTAATTGCCCAGCGGCCGACCTCTGGGGCCAACGTCCTGACTTTC.

This clonotype appeared many times. The chain employs TRBV27 and TRBJ2-2; weak D call: TRBD1 (6 bases). V lost 4 bases and J 6 bases, leaving 24 bases between the germline ends. The CDR3 contains 18 residues. Germline CDR1 and CDR2: MNHEY and SMNVEV (reference sequence). Here the CDR3 reads CASSWGSRDKAAAGELFF. CDR3 DNA: TGTGCCAGCAGTTGGGGGTCCCGGGACAAGGCGGCGGCCGGGGAGCTGTTTTTT.

V and J are TRBV13 and TRBJ2-7; TRBD2 aligns across 9 bases. The CDR3 is 17 amino acids. The V gene end was trimmed by 0 bases and the J gene end by 4 bases; junction bases not matched to a gene: 10. CDR1 and CDR2 (germline): PRHDT, FYEKMQ (reference sequence). CDR3 region: CASSLGGASGMVYEQYF. Written as DNA, the CDR3 is TGTGCCAGCAGCTTAGGAGGGGCTAGCGGGATGGTTTACGAGCAGTACTTC.

Remarks on this clonotype: Being one base from a much bigger clone, this may be a read error. V and J are TRBV30 and TRBJ2-7; D unresolved. Between the trimmed V and J ends, which lost 5 bases and 7 bases, there was a span of 12 bases. The CDR3 has 11 amino acids. Germline V lookup: CDR1 GTSNPN, CDR2 SVGIG (reference sequence). The CDR3 nucleotides read TGTGCCTGGGGTCCTGCTGGGGAGCAGTACTTC. Protein product: CAWGPAGEQYF. Full variable domain (remainder filled in from reference TRBV30 and TRBJ2-7): SQTIHQWPATLVQPVGSPLSLECTVEGTSNPNLYWYRQAAGRGLQLLFYSVGIGQISSEVPQNLSASRPQDRQFILSSKKLLLSDSGFYLCAWGPAGEQYFGPGTRLTVT.

This clonotype was counted between two and nine times. The rearrangement uses TRBV11-2 and TRBJ2-3, with 11 nucleotides matching TRBD2. Germline-derived CDR1 and CDR2 are SGHAT and FQNNGV. J gave up 6 bases and V 0 bases, and 20 bases lay outside the gene matches. CDR3 length equals 21 residues. Here the CDR3 reads CASSLDRTGWASGRKWDTQYF. The CDR3 nucleotides are TGTGCCAGCAGCTTAGATCGCACAGGGTGGGCTAGCGGGAGGAAATGGGATACGCAGTATTTT.

The sample holds a few counts of this clonotype. The V and J genes are TRBV20-1 and TRBJ2-7; D call uncertain. The CDR3 loop spans 12 amino acids. Germline V CDR1 and CDR2: DFQATT, SNEGSKA (reference sequence). Trimming left V 6 bases short and J 6 bases short, with 15 bases between. The DNA for the CDR3 is TGCAGTGCGATTGGACCGAAACCCGAGCAGTACTTC. It codes for CSAIGPKPEQYF.

The CDR3 loop is CASGRTSGRSETQYF. Written as DNA, the CDR3 is TGTGCCAGCGGGAGGACTAGCGGGAGGTCAGAGACCCAGTACTTC. V usage is TRBV5-4 and J usage is TRBJ2-5, with 14 bases aligning to TRBD2. V shed 7 bases, J shed 4 bases, and the junction held 6 bases outside the gene matches. This CDR3 is 15 amino acids long. Germline values: CDR1 SGHNT, CDR2 YYREEE (reference sequence).

This clonotype has a count of ten or more. The chain links TRBV7-2 to TRBJ1-2, with D unclear. The V and J ends lost 2 bases and 8 bases respectively, with 15 bases between them. The CDR3 consists of 14 residues. Germline loops: CDR1 SGHTA, CDR2 FQGNSA. Here the CDR3 reads CASSLPGKLGGYTF. The CDR3 coding sequence is TGTGCCAGCAGCTTACCCGGGAAGCTCGGGGGCTACACCTTC.

This sequence joins TRBV20-1 and TRBJ2-7; 7 bases agree with TRBD1. The ends lost 4 bases at V and 6 bases at J; junction bases unmatched: 12. This CDR3 region has 14 residues. CDR1 and CDR2 (germline): DFQATT, SNEGSKA (reference sequence). The CDR3 region is CSAKPGQSSSEQYF. DNA of the CDR3: TGCAGTGCTAAACCGGGACAGTCCTCGTCCGAGCAGTACTTC.